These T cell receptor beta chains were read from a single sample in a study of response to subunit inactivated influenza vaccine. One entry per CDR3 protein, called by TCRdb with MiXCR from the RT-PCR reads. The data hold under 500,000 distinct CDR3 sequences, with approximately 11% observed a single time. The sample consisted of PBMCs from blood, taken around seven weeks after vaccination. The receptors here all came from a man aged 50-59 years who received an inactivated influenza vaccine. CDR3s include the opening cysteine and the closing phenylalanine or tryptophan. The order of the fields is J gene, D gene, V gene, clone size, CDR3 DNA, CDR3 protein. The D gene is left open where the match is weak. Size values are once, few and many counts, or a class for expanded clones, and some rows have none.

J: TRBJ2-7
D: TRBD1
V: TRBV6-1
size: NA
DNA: TGTGCCAGCAGTCCCTCCGGGACAGGGGTTCCATACGAGCAGTACTTC
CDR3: CASSPSGTGVPYEQYF

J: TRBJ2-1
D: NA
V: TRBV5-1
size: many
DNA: TGCGCCAGCAGCGGAACGGGAACCGACTACAATGAGCAGTTCTTC
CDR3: CASSGTGTDYNEQFF

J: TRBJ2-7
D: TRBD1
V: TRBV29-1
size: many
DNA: TGCAGCGTTGAAGTCAATCCGACAGGGTTTGTCCCCGAGCAGTACTTC
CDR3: CSVEVNPTGFVPEQYF

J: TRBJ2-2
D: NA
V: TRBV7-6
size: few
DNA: TGTGCCAGCAGCTTAGAAGGAAAGGCCACCGGGGAGCTGTTTTTT
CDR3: CASSLEGKATGELFF

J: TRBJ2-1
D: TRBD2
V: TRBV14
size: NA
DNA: TGTGCCAGCAGCCAACTTGGGCTAGCGGGGGTTGAGCAGTTCTTC
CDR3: CASSQLGLAGVEQFF

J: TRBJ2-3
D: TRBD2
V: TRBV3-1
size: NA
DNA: TGTGCCAGCAGCACGACTAGCGTCACAGATACGCAGTATTTT
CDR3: CASSTTSVTDTQYF

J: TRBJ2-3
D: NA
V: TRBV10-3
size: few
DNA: TGTGCCATCAAAGGACCGGACACAGATACGCAGTATTTT
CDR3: CAIKGPDTDTQYF

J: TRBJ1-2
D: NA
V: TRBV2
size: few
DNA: TGTGCCAGCCTTAACTATGGCTACACCTTC
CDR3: CASLNYGYTF

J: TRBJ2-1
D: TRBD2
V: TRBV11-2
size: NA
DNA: TGTGCCAGCAGCTTGACTAGCGGGAGGGAGAATGAGCAGTTCTTC
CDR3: CASSLTSGRENEQFF

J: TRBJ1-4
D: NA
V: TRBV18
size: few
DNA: TGTGCCAGCTCACCCAGCCAGGGAACTAATGAAAAACTGTTTTTT
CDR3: CASSPSQGTNEKLFF

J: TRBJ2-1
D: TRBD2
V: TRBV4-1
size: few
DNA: TGCGCCAGCAGCCAACAAAGGTTGACTAGCGGGGCCCGGAATGAGCAGTTCTTC
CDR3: CASSQQRLTSGARNEQFF

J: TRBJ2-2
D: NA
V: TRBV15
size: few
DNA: TGTGCCACCAGAGACCAGGGTTGGACCGGGGAGCTGTTTTTT
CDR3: CATRDQGWTGELFF

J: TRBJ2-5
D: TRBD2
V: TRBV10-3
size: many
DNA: TGTGCCATCAGTGGAGCGGGGGTAGAGACCCAGTACTTC
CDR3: CAISGAGVETQYF

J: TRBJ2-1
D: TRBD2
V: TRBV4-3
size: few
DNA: TGCGCCAGCAGCCAAGATTTAGGACTAGCCTCCAATGAGCAGTTCTTC
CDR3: CASSQDLGLASNEQFF

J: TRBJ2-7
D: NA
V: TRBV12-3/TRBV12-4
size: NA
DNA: TGTGCCAGCAGGGGTGGGGAGACCTACGAGCAGTACTTC
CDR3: CASRGGETYEQYF

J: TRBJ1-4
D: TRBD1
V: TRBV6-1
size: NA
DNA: TGTGCCAGCAGTGCGTACAGGGGGCCCAATGAAAAACTGTTTTTT
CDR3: CASSAYRGPNEKLFF

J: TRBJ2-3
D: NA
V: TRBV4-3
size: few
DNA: TGCGCCAGCAGCCAACAGGGAATATTAGGAGATACGCAGTATTTT
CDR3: CASSQQGILGDTQYF